Below, 20 T cell receptor beta chains from the same sample are listed, as sequenced in a study of OX40 agonist ivuxolimab in advanced cancers. Data came from immunoSEQ multiplex PCR; TCRdb stores just in-frame clones and leaves some out. The table lists about 48,000 clones, 75% to 90% of them singletons. The sample here was CD4+ or CD8+ T cells sorted from blood, taken in a trial of the OX40 agonist ivuxolimab. These receptors were taken from an adult with an advanced solid tumor such as melanoma, head and neck, liver or kidney cancer.

This clone was observed a single time. J is TRBJ2-7 and V is TRBV10-3; D is unclear. V dropped 0 bases and J dropped 7 bases, with 7 bases sitting between them. The V gene's germline CDR1 is ENHRY and CDR2 SYGVKD. The CDR3 runs to 12 residues. CDR3 region: CAISESLLEQYF. The CDR3 DNA sequence: TGTGCCATCAGTGAGTCCCTTTTGGAGCAGTACTTC.

The chain joins TRBV14 to TRBJ2-1; D gene uncertain. The V gene lost 0 bases and the J gene lost 4 bases, with 10 bases spanning the gap. In germline, CDR1 is SGHDN, CDR2 FVKESK. The CDR3 covers 15 residues. The CDR3 DNA follows: TGTGCCAGCAGCCAAGAAGAACTACCTTACAATGAGCAGTTCTTC. Its protein is CASSQEELPYNEQFF. The whole variable domain, remainder taken from reference TRBV14 and TRBJ2-1, is EAGVTQFPSHSVIEKGQTVTLRCDPISGHDNLYWYRRVMGKEIKFLLHFVKESKQDESGMPNNRFLAERTGGTYSTLKVQPAELEDSGVYFCASSQEELPYNEQFFGPGTRLTVL.

The chain is built from TRBV2 and TRBJ2-7; no definite D call. From germline, CDR1 is SNHLY and CDR2 FYNNEI. The CDR3 runs 13 residues. The V and J ends lost 4 bases and 3 bases respectively, with 10 bases between them. The CDR3 nucleotides are TGTGCCAGCAGTGCGGGCGTCAGCTACGAGCAGTACTTC. This translates into CASSAGVSYEQYF.

This clone is a singleton in its sample. The chain is built from TRBV5-6 and TRBJ2-7; 10 nucleotides match TRBD1. Looked up from germline, CDR1 is SGHDT and CDR2 is YYEEEE. The CDR3 length is 13 residues. The V gene end was trimmed by 4 bases and the J gene end by 6 bases; junction bases not matched to a gene: 4. CDR3 sequence (DNA): TGTGCCAGCAGCCCGGGACAGGGGCGCGAGCAGTACTTC. The encoded protein is CASSPGQGREQYF.

This clone came up a few times. The chain is built from TRBV15 and TRBJ1-5, with D possibly being TRBD1 (6 bases). Trimming removed 0 bases at V and 3 bases at J, with 9 bases between. Germline CDR1 is LNHNV and CDR2 is YYDKDF (reference sequence). The CDR3 covers 15 residues. CDR3 bases: TGTGCCACCAGCAGAGATAGGGGGGCCAATCAGCCCCAGCATTTT. Amino acid sequence: CATSRDRGANQPQHF. The whole variable domain, remainder taken from reference TRBV15 and TRBJ1-5, is DAMVIQNPRYQVTQFGKPVTLSCSQTLNHNVMYWYQQKSSQAPKLLFHYYDKDFNNEADTPDNFQSRRPNTSFCFLDIRSPGLGDTAMYLCATSRDRGANQPQHFGDGTRLSIL.

V usage is TRBV28 and J usage is TRBJ1-2, with 8 bases identical to TRBD1. The assigned J gene may be wrong: the sequence end matches TRBJ2-7 better. Germline loops: CDR1 MDHEN, CDR2 SYDVKM. The CDR3 length is 13 residues. The CDR3 spells CASSYGWTGEQYF. The CDR3 DNA reads as TGTGCCAGCAGTTACGGTTGGACAGGGGAGCAGTACTTC.

The V and J genes are TRBV18 and TRBJ2-7; 7 bases agree with TRBD1. Germline CDR1 KGHSH, CDR2 LQKENI. V shed 3 bases, J shed 6 bases, and the junction held 2 bases outside the gene matches. The CDR3 spans 12 residues. The CDR3 DNA is TGTGCCAGCTCACCCGGGACAGCCGAGCAGTACTTC. Its protein is CASSPGTAEQYF. Combining the CDR3 with reference TRBV18 and TRBJ2-7 gives the whole variable domain NAGVMQNPRHLVRRRGQEARLRCSPMKGHSHVYWYRQLPEEGLKFMVYLQKENIIDESGMPKERFSAEFPKEGPSILRIQQVVRGDSAAYFCASSPGTAEQYFGPGTRLTVT.

This chain joins TRBV11-2 and TRBJ2-2, with D possibly matching TRBD2 (5 bases). V gave up 1 base and J gave up 6 bases, with 12 bases separating them. CDR1 and CDR2 from the germline V gene are SGHAT and FQNNGV. CDR3 length equals 15 residues. The CDR3 reads CASSLGLSEAGELFF. In DNA form, the CDR3 reads TGTGCCAGCAGCTTAGGACTATCCGAAGCCGGGGAGCTGTTTTTT. The full variable domain, in which reference TRBV11-2 and TRBJ2-2 provide the parts outside the CDR3, is EAGVAQSPRYKIIEKRQSVAFWCNPISGHATLYWYQQILGQGPKLLIQFQNNGVVDDSQLPKDRFSAERLKGVDSTLKIQPAKLEDSAVYLCASSLGLSEAGELFFGEGSRLTVL.

This sequence joins TRBV7-6 and TRBJ1-4; 7 nucleotides line up with TRBD1. This CDR3 contains 15 residues. Trimming at V came to 5 bases and at J to 7 bases, leaving 10 bases not matched to a gene. Germline assignment: CDR1 SGHVS and CDR2 FNYEAQ. The CDR3 region is CASSGRTGSGEKLFF. The CDR3 DNA is TGTGCCAGCAGCGGGCGGACAGGATCTGGTGAAAAACTGTTTTTT.

The chain recombines TRBV9 with TRBJ2-5; tentative D call: TRBD1 (6 bases). The CDR3 is 14 residues long. In germline, CDR1 is SGDLS, CDR2 YYNGEE. Trimming shortened V by 0 bases and J by 5 bases, and 11 bases separated the two germline ends. The CDR3: CASSVGDTWETQYF. The CDR3 DNA sequence: TGTGCCAGCAGCGTAGGGGACACATGGGAGACCCAGTACTTC.

The chain uses TRBV15 and TRBJ2-3; TRBD1 might be the D (5 bases). The CDR3 is 16 amino acids. V was trimmed by 0 bases and J by 1 base, leaving 11 bases between them. Germline assignment: CDR1 LNHNV and CDR2 YYDKDF (reference sequence). In nucleotides, the CDR3 is TGTGCCACCAGCAGAGATTTAGGGGCGCGCACAGATACGCAGTATTTT. Translation: CATSRDLGARTDTQYF. The whole variable domain, remainder taken from reference TRBV15 and TRBJ2-3, is DAMVIQNPRYQVTQFGKPVTLSCSQTLNHNVMYWYQQKSSQAPKLLFHYYDKDFNNEADTPDNFQSRRPNTSFCFLDIRSPGLGDTAMYLCATSRDLGARTDTQYFGPGTRLTVL.

The J gene is TRBJ2-1, the V gene TRBV15; D not certain. V dropped 0 bases and J dropped 6 bases, with 9 bases sitting between them. The CDR3 consists of 14 residues. In germline, CDR1 is LNHNV, CDR2 YYDKDF (reference sequence). As DNA, the CDR3 is TGTGCCACCAGCAGAGATCTCTCGTTCAATGAGCAGTTCTTC. Residues: CATSRDLSFNEQFF. The full variable domain, its missing parts supplied by reference TRBV15 and TRBJ2-1, is DAMVIQNPRYQVTQFGKPVTLSCSQTLNHNVMYWYQQKSSQAPKLLFHYYDKDFNNEADTPDNFQSRRPNTSFCFLDIRSPGLGDTAMYLCATSRDLSFNEQFFGPGTRLTVL.

This clone was counted once. The chain is built from TRBV4-3 and TRBJ2-3; 9 bases map to TRBD1. Germline CDR1 LGHNA, CDR2 YSLEER. This CDR3 contains 16 residues. V lost 1 base, J lost 0 bases, and 2 bases stayed unmatched. CDR3 in DNA: TGCGCCAGCAGCCAAGCGGGACAGGGTAGCACAGATACGCAGTATTTT. Its protein is CASSQAGQGSTDTQYF.

The CDR3 here is CASSGGSSYNEQFF. In DNA form, the CDR3 reads TGTGCCAGTAGCGGGGGCAGCTCCTACAATGAGCAGTTCTTC. V usage is TRBV19 and J usage is TRBJ2-1, with D tentatively TRBD1 or TRBD2 (6 bases each). CDR3 length: 14 amino acids. From germline, CDR1 is LNHDA and CDR2 SQIVND (reference sequence). V lost 6 bases and J 0 bases, leaving 9 bases between the germline ends.

This rearrangement joins TRBV7-9 to TRBJ1-4; no firm D call. The CDR3 totals 15 residues. From germline, CDR1 is SEHNR and CDR2 FQNEAQ (reference sequence). Trimming stripped 1 base from V and 7 bases from J, with 13 bases between. The CDR3 DNA reads as TGTGCCAGCAGCTTAGATGGGGTGTATGGTGAAAAACTGTTTTTT. It translates to CASSLDGVYGEKLFF.

The chain recombines TRBV10-3 with TRBJ1-5; D might be TRBD1 (5 bases). The V gene's germline CDR1 is ENHRY and CDR2 SYGVKD. The CDR3 extends over 15 amino acids. Between the trimmed V and J ends, which lost 0 bases and 9 bases, there was a span of 15 bases. The CDR3 loop reads CAISESWGSVWPQHF. CDR3 DNA: TGTGCCATCAGTGAGTCGTGGGGGAGTGTTTGGCCCCAGCATTTT.

The genes are TRBV12-2 and TRBJ2-7. TRBV12-2 counts as a pseudogene. The CDR3 has 15 residues. This CDR3 is CASRLAGSASYEQYF. The CDR3 DNA reads as TGTGCAAGTCGCTTAGCGGGGTCGGCGAGCTACGAGCAGTACTTC.

The chain joins TRBV7-8 to TRBJ2-7, with TRBD1 matching 9 bases. Germline lookup yields CDR1 SGHVS and CDR2 FQNEAQ. The CDR3 runs to 12 residues. CDR3 sequence reads: CATGDRAYEQYF. CDR3 nucleotide sequence: TGTGCTACGGGGGACAGGGCATACGAGCAGTACTTC. Full variable domain (missing parts from reference TRBV7-8 and TRBJ2-7): GAGVSQSPRYKVAKRGQDVALRCDPISGHVSLFWYQQALGQGPEFLTYFQNEAQLDKSGLPSDRFFAERPEGSVSTLKIQRTQQEDSAVYLCATGDRAYEQYFGPGTRLTVT.

This chain uses TRBV19 with TRBJ2-7; 9 nucleotides line up with TRBD1. Looked up from germline, CDR1 is LNHDA and CDR2 is SQIVND (reference sequence). V trimming: 3 bases; J trimming: 3 bases; junction bases outside the gene matches: 12. This CDR3 is 17 amino acids long. CDR3: CASSISSRTGVIYEQYF. DNA for the CDR3: TGTGCCAGTAGTATTTCTTCGCGGACAGGGGTGATCTACGAGCAGTACTTC.

The V call is TRBV5-1, the J call TRBJ1-1; TRBD1 matches 7 bases. The CDR3 contains 16 residues. From germline, CDR1 is SGHRS and CDR2 YFSETQ. The junction had 5 bases not matched to a gene; V was cut back by 0 bases and J by 0 bases. DNA of the CDR3: TGCGCCAGCAGCTTGGGGACAGGAGAGATGAACACTGAAGCTTTCTTT. Translated, it gives CASSLGTGEMNTEAFF. Looking up the rest from reference TRBV5-1 and TRBJ1-1 gives the full variable domain: KAGVTQTPRYLIKTRGQQVTLSCSPISGHRSVSWYQQTPGQGLQFLFEYFSETQRNKGNFPGRFSGRQFSNSRSEMNVSTLELGDSALYLCASSLGTGEMNTEAFFGQGTRLTVV.